This TCR beta chain emerged from a study of CD8+CD57+ T cells in acquired aplastic anemia. Overall study context: Recorded DNA amounts for sorted CD4+ and CD8+ cells had an average of about 3.5 ug.

Genomic DNA, serving as template, underwent TCR beta VDJ and CDR3 profiling. TCRdb reprocessed the reads via MiXCR and lists one record per CDR3 protein. The sample lists over 250,000 distinct CDR3 sequences, 56% occurring once. As for this clonotype: Antigen specificity is unknown.

It was patients with CD8+CD57+ cell expansion by flow cytometry who were chosen for sequencing. Severe acquired aplastic anemia affected all patients. No therapy had been given to the patients at the time of blood sampling. Study-wide results and caveats: Controls and patients did not differ significantly in CD8+ Simpson's diversity.

Trimming took 5 bases from V and 5 from J, leaving 12 bases between them. This CDR3 has 13 residues. Germline CDR1 and CDR2: SEHNR and FQNEAQ (reference sequence). V usage is TRBV7-9 and J usage is TRBJ1-2; D unclear. Source material: sorted CD4+, CD8+, or CD8+CD57+ T cells (not recorded which) from PBMCs. The receptor comes from a human donor with aplastic anemia. In DNA, the CDR3 is TGTGCCAGCAGCCTCCCTTGGGAATATGGCTACACCTTC. Residues: CASSLPWEYGYTF.